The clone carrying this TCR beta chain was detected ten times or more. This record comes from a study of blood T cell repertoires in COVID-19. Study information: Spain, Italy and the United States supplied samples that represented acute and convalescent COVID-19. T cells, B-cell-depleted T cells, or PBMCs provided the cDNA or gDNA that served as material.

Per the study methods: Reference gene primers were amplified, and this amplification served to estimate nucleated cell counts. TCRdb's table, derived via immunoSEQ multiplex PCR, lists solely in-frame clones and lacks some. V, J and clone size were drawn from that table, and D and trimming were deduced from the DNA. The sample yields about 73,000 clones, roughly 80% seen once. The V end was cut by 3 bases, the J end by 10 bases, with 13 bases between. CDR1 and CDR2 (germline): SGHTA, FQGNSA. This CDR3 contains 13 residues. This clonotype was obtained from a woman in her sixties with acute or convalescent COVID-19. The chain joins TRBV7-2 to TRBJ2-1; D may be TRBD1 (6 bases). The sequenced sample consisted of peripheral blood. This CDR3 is CASSFISGTEQFF. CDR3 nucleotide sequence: TGTGCCAGCAGCTTTATCTCCGGGACAGAGCAGTTCTTC.